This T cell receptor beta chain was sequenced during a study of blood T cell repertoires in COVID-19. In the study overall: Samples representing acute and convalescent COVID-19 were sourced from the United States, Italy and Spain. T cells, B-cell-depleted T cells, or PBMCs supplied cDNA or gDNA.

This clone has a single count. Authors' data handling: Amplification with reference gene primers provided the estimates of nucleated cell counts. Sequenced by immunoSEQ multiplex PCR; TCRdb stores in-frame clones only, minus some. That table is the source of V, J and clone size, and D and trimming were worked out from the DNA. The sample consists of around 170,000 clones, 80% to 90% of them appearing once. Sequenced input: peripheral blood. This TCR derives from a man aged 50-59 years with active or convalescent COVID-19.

The CDR3 here is CASSLGTGGIPGNTIYF. The CDR3, as DNA: TGCGCCAGCAGCTTGGGTACAGGGGGGATCCCTGGAAACACCATATATTTT. The chain employs TRBV5-1 and TRBJ1-3; 8 bases match TRBD1. Germline V CDR1 and CDR2: SGHRS, YFSETQ. This CDR3 has 17 residues. Trimming cost V 0 bases and J 2 bases; bases outside gene matches: 7.